The entry below describes one T cell receptor (beta chain). What it binds is not known. The sample comes from a study of T cells after yellow fever vaccination. Study outcomes and limitations: The study found a weaker secondary response that peaked faster, day 5 versus 15. Contaminating bulk clonotypes could be abundant in FACS-sorted repertoires. The booster saw the reappearance of most primary-vaccination clones (nearly 98% CD4, about 90% CD8).

This CDR3 is 10 amino acids long. Making TCR cDNA involved 5'RACE template switching, which added UMIs and a universal primer site. TCRdb ran MiXCR on the 5' RACE reads and lists one entry per CDR3 protein. This table has 400,000 or so distinct CDR3 sequences, around a tenth appearing once. The TCR comes from a man younger than 30 who received the YFV17D yellow fever vaccine. V usage is TRBV21-1 and J usage is TRBJ2-1. TRBV21-1 is given as a pseudogene. The material was PBMCs, obtained on the day of the first yellow fever vaccination. As DNA, the CDR3 is TGTGCCAGCAGTTACAATCAGCAGTTCTTC. It specifies CASSYNQQFF.